Below, 27 T cell receptor beta chains from the same sample are listed, as sequenced in a study of blood T cell repertoires in COVID-19. Clones were sequenced by immunoSEQ multiplex PCR, and TCRdb holds only the in-frame ones, with some missing. The profile shows 99,000 or so clones, 84% of them singletons. The sequencing sample was made of peripheral blood. All receptors derive from a man between 65 and 85 years old with active or convalescent COVID-19.

The chain combines TRBV9 with TRBJ2-1; 9 bases are a match to TRBD1. The germline V gene has CDR1 SGDLS and CDR2 YYNGEE. The length of the CDR3 is 15 residues. J gave up 1 base and V 3 bases, and 2 bases lay outside the gene matches. CDR3: CASSEGQGSYNEQFF. CDR3 bases: TGTGCCAGCAGCGAGGGACAGGGTTCCTACAATGAGCAGTTCTTC.

The chain has TRBV7-8 and TRBJ2-7, with 12 bases lining up with TRBD2. V lost 3 bases and J lost 6; bases outside the gene matches: 6. The CDR3 is made up of 15 amino acids. Looked up from germline, CDR1 is SGHVS and CDR2 is FQNEAQ. CDR3 DNA sequence: TGTGCCAGCAGCTTCTGGACTAGCGGGGCCTTCGAGCAGTACTTC. Protein sequence: CASSFWTSGAFEQYF.

This sequence joins TRBV3-1 (or the pseudogene TRBV3-2) and TRBJ1-2, with 8 nucleotides matching TRBD1. The CDR3 is 12 amino acids. From germline, CDR1 is LGHDT and CDR2 YNNKEL (reference sequence). J gave up 4 bases and V 10 bases, and 5 bases lay outside the gene matches. CDR3 sequence: CATQDRGYGYTF. CDR3 DNA sequence: TGTGCCACCCAAGACAGGGGCTATGGCTACACCTTC.

The J gene is TRBJ2-7, the V gene TRBV7-6, with TRBD2 as a possible D gene (5 bases). The CDR3 covers 14 residues. V was shortened by 1 base and J by 4 bases, with 11 bases between the two germline ends. Germline values: CDR1 SGHVS, CDR2 FNYEAQ. The CDR3 nucleotides are TGTGCCAGCAGCTTAGGTCCTAGCCAGTACGAGCAGTACTTC. This translates into CASSLGPSQYEQYF. Filled out from reference TRBV7-6 and TRBJ2-7, the complete variable domain reads GAGVSQSPRYKVTKRGQDVALRCDPISGHVSLYWYRQALGQGPEFLTYFNYEAQQDKSGLPNDRFSAERPEGSISTLTIQRTEQRDSAMYRCASSLGPSQYEQYFGPGTRLTVT.

V is TRBV7-6 and J is TRBJ2-2; tentative D call: TRBD1 (5 bases). Per germline, CDR1 SGHVS and CDR2 FNYEAQ. This CDR3 spans 15 amino acids. V lost 11 bases, J lost 0 bases, and 16 bases lay in between. Here the CDR3 DNA reads TGTGCCGTTAGGGGTAGGGCCTCGAACACCGGGGAGCTGTTTTTT. Translation gives CAVRGRASNTGELFF.

The table lists this clone with a few counts. V usage is TRBV7-8 and J usage is TRBJ1-2; TRBD1 aligns across 10 bases. V was pared by 5 bases and J by 4 bases, with 7 bases of the junction left unmatched. The CDR3 is 15 amino acids. The germline gives CDR1 SGHVS, CDR2 FQNEAQ. The DNA for the CDR3 is TGTGCCAGCAGCATCGAGACAGGGGGCGGCTATGGCTACACCTTC. Its translation: CASSIETGGGYGYTF.

This chain connects TRBV30 to TRBJ2-2, with D perhaps TRBD1 (6 bases). This CDR3 region has 13 residues. The germline V gene has CDR1 GTSNPN and CDR2 SVGIG (reference sequence). Trimming cost V 5 bases and J 2 bases, with 9 bases left between them. The CDR3 loop is CAWDGGNTGELFF. CDR3 sequence (DNA): TGTGCCTGGGATGGGGGCAACACCGGGGAGCTGTTTTTT.

The chain employs TRBV15 and TRBJ1-5; TRBD1 might be the D (5 bases). CDR1 LNHNV and CDR2 YYDKDF come from the germline V gene (reference sequence). Trimming removed 0 bases at V and 4 bases at J, with 13 bases between. The length of the CDR3 is 16 residues. CDR3 sequence reads: CATSRDAGRTNQPQHF. CDR3 coding DNA: TGTGCCACCAGCAGAGACGCAGGGAGGACAAATCAGCCCCAGCATTTT.

The gene calls are TRBV30 and TRBJ1-6; D ambiguous. Germline values: CDR1 GTSNPN, CDR2 SVGIG (reference sequence). CDR3 length: 14 residues. The V gene lost 0 bases and the J gene lost 8 bases, with 11 bases spanning the gap. The CDR3 bases are TGTGCCTGGAGTGTACGAGGGAGCGATTCACCCCTCCACTTT. Amino acid sequence: CAWSVRGSDSPLHF.

The J gene is TRBJ1-6, the V gene TRBV18, with 7 positions matching TRBD1. The CDR3 extends over 13 amino acids. Germline values: CDR1 KGHSH, CDR2 LQKENI. V was pared by 1 base and J by 13 bases, with 4 bases of the junction left unmatched. As DNA, the CDR3 is TGTGCCAGCTCACCACTAGGGACAGCGCCCCTCCACTTT. It encodes CASSPLGTAPLHF.

This clone was seen just once. V gene TRBV7-2 combines with J gene TRBJ1-2, with 8 bases fitting TRBD1. V shed 5 bases and J 8 bases; nucleotides not matched to a gene: 13. CDR1 is SGHTA and CDR2 is FQGNSA in the germline V gene. The CDR3 is 15 residues long. CDR3 sequence reads: CASSVSGQAGEGYTF. The CDR3 DNA sequence: TGTGCCAGCAGCGTTTCGGGACAGGCAGGAGAAGGCTACACCTTC. Variable domain in full (rest from reference TRBV7-2 and TRBJ1-2): GAGVSQSPSNKVTEKGKDVELRCDPISGHTALYWYRQSLGQGLEFLIYFQGNSAPDKSGLPSDRFSAERTGGSVSTLTIQRTQQEDSAVYLCASSVSGQAGEGYTFGSGTRLTVV.

The chain uses TRBV5-5 and TRBJ2-1; 10 positions agree with TRBD2. The J segment lost 6 bases and the V segment lost 1 base, leaving 4 bases of the junction unmatched. This CDR3 has 15 amino acids. Per the germline V gene, CDR1 is SGHKS and CDR2 is YYEKEE (reference sequence). CDR3 amino acids: CASSLSGGAFNEQFF. CDR3 coding DNA: TGTGCCAGCAGCTTGAGCGGGGGGGCCTTCAATGAGCAGTTCTTC.

The CDR3 bases are TGTGCCAGCAGCTCTACTAGCGGGGCTCGCACAGATACGCAGTATTTT. Protein sequence: CASSSTSGARTDTQYF. This chain connects TRBV7-2 to TRBJ2-3; 10 bases fit TRBD2. Germline V gene sequence: CDR1 SGHTA, CDR2 FQGNSA. J lost 1 base, V lost 4 bases, and 5 bases had no gene match. There are 16 residues in the CDR3.

V gene TRBV19 combines with J gene TRBJ1-2; D is undetermined. Between the trimmed V and J ends, which lost 5 bases and 0 bases, there was a span of 4 bases. The germline V gene has CDR1 LNHDA and CDR2 SQIVND (reference sequence). This CDR3 is built from 12 residues. CDR3 amino acids: CASSRANYGYTF. The CDR3 coding sequence is TGTGCCAGTAGTCGGGCTAACTATGGCTACACCTTC.

The chain uses TRBV28 and TRBJ2-7; TRBD1 aligns across 11 bases. The V and J ends lost 1 base and 2 bases, in that order; junction bases with no gene match: 16. This CDR3 has 20 amino acids. Per germline, CDR1 MDHEN and CDR2 SYDVKM. Here the CDR3 reads CASSLYPPSPGQGEPYEQYF. For the CDR3, the DNA is TGTGCCAGCAGTTTATACCCACCTTCCCCGGGACAGGGGGAGCCCTACGAGCAGTACTTC. The entire variable domain, with the rest obtained from reference TRBV28 and TRBJ2-7, is as follows: DVKVTQSSRYLVKRTGEKVFLECVQDMDHENMFWYRQDPGLGLRLIYFSYDVKMKEKGDIPEGYSVSREKKERFSLILESASTNQTSMYLCASSLYPPSPGQGEPYEQYFGPGTRLTVT.

The sample holds a few counts of this clone. The chain couples TRBV24-1 to TRBJ2-2; 8 nucleotides match TRBD1. The CDR3 covers 16 residues. In germline, CDR1 is KGHDR, CDR2 SFDVKD. V was pared by 9 bases and J by 1 base, with 9 bases of the junction left unmatched. CDR3 coding DNA: TGTGCCACCCAGAGGGCCGGGACAGGGAACACCGGGGAGCTGTTTTTT. This gives the protein CATQRAGTGNTGELFF.

The chain has TRBV12-3 or TRBV12-4 and TRBJ1-1, with a tentative D call TRBD1 (6 bases). Trimming pared 5 bases from V and 7 bases from J, leaving 14 bases between. CDR3 length: 13 amino acids. The CDR3 loop is CASSTRGANEAFF. CDR3 DNA sequence: TGTGCCAGCAGTACTCGGGGGGCAAATGAAGCTTTCTTT.

This clone was counted once. This rearrangement joins TRBV7-2 to TRBJ2-7; D is possibly TRBD2 (5 bases). The V gene's germline CDR1 is SGHTA and CDR2 FQGNSA. This CDR3 is 14 amino acids long. V was clipped by 1 base and J by 5 bases, with 12 bases between them. The CDR3 protein is CASSLGGSRDEQYF. In DNA, the CDR3 is TGTGCCAGCAGCTTAGGAGGGTCGCGCGACGAGCAGTACTTC.

This rearrangement joins TRBV12-3 or TRBV12-4 to TRBJ1-6, with 7 bases identical to TRBD1. Unmatched junction bases numbered 7, after V lost 7 bases and J lost 10 bases. The CDR3 is 13 amino acids. The chain's CDR3 is CASTGTEISPLHF. The CDR3, as DNA: TGTGCCAGCACGGGGACAGAGATCTCACCCCTCCACTTT.

The chain uses TRBV2 and TRBJ2-7; D might be TRBD2 (6 bases). Trimming left V 10 bases short and J 5 bases short, with 18 bases between. Per the germline V gene, CDR1 is SNHLY and CDR2 is FYNNEI. The CDR3 covers 13 residues. The CDR3 DNA follows: TGTGCCACCCGGGGGAACGCGGCCCACGAGCAGTACTTC. Translating gives CATRGNAAHEQYF.

This chain uses TRBV12-3 or TRBV12-4 with TRBJ2-5; D gene ambiguous. The CDR3 is 13 amino acids. Between the trimmed V and J ends, which lost 4 bases and 5 bases, there was a span of 11 bases. This CDR3 is CASSWSARETQYF. In DNA, the CDR3 is TGTGCCAGCAGTTGGAGCGCGCGGGAGACCCAGTACTTC.

This clone was picked up one time. The CDR3 DNA reads TGTGCCAGCAGCTTACGGACAGGGCAACACCAAGAGACCCAGTACTTC. Protein: CASSLRTGQHQETQYF. The chain recombines TRBV7-6 with TRBJ2-5, with 8 nucleotides matching TRBD1. Losses at the gene ends were 2 bases for V and 0 bases for J; bases not matched to a gene: 5. Germline CDR1 is SGHVS and CDR2 is FNYEAQ. The CDR3 has 16 amino acids.

This chain connects TRBV19 to TRBJ1-4; 8 nucleotides align to TRBD1. The V and J ends lost 3 bases and 3 bases, in that order; junction bases with no gene match: 6. CDR1 is LNHDA, CDR2 SQIVND, per germline (reference sequence). The CDR3 totals 16 residues. CDR3 protein: CASSIAGGLANEKLFF. The CDR3 DNA follows: TGTGCCAGTAGTATTGCAGGGGGCCTGGCTAATGAAAAACTGTTTTTT.

This chain joins TRBV7-8 and TRBJ2-2, with TRBD1 as a possible D gene (5 bases). The length of the CDR3 is 16 residues. V was clipped by 2 bases and J by 8 bases, with 18 bases between them. Germline V lookup: CDR1 SGHVS, CDR2 FQNEAQ. CDR3 bases: TGTGCCAGCAGCTTACCGGATAGCAGGGTTAAAGGGGAGCTGTTTTTT. Translation gives CASSLPDSRVKGELFF.

The chain recombines TRBV7-9 with TRBJ2-1, with D perhaps TRBD2 (6 bases). Germline CDR1 SEHNR, CDR2 FQNEAQ (reference sequence). V lost 5 bases to trimming and J lost 6 bases, with 20 bases between them. CDR3 length: 16 amino acids. For the CDR3, the DNA is TGTGCCAGCAGCGAGGCGGGAACGGGACTCACCAATGAGCAGTTCTTC. Its protein product is CASSEAGTGLTNEQFF.

In this sample, this clone turned up once. Here the CDR3 DNA reads TGCGCCAGCAGTCACAGGGACATTCCTAAAGCTTTCTTT. This sequence encodes CASSHRDIPKAFF. V and J are TRBV10-1 and TRBJ1-1; D is possibly TRBD1 (6 bases). Germline loops: CDR1 WNHNN, CDR2 SYGVQD (reference sequence). V was pared by 5 bases and J by 9 bases, with 16 bases between. The CDR3 spans 13 residues.

V gene TRBV19 combines with J gene TRBJ1-5; D uncertain. The CDR3 loop spans 13 amino acids. V was clipped by 1 base and J by 4 bases, with 5 bases between them. From germline, CDR1 is LNHDA and CDR2 SQIVND (reference sequence). This chain's CDR3 is CASSIALNQPQHF. The CDR3 DNA is TGTGCCAGTAGTATAGCCCTAAATCAGCCCCAGCATTTT.